The 10 T cell receptor beta chains below come from one sample, sequenced in a study of T cell changes during pregnancy in multiple sclerosis. Data came from immunoSEQ multiplex PCR; TCRdb stores just in-frame clones and leaves some out. In the table there are tens of thousands of clones, about 91% of which are singletons. Sequencing was performed on peripheral blood, taken before pregnancy. The source of these receptors is a female donor with multiple sclerosis, enrolled in a pregnancy study.

The chain uses TRBV11-2 and TRBJ1-6; D remains unclear. V was trimmed by 0 bases and J by 9 bases, leaving 6 bases between them. The CDR3 runs to 13 residues. The germline CDR1 and CDR2 sequences are SGHAT and FQNNGV. CDR3 nucleotide sequence: TGTGCCAGCAGCTTAGATCTAGGTTCACCCCTCCACTTT. It specifies CASSLDLGSPLHF.

The chain couples TRBV7-8 to TRBJ2-3, with TRBD2 identical over 8 bases. CDR1 is SGHVS and CDR2 is FQNEAQ in the germline V gene. The CDR3 runs to 19 residues. V shed 0 bases, J shed 0 bases, and the junction held 11 bases outside the gene matches. The CDR3 region has the DNA TGTGCCAGCAGCTTAGCGCGTGTCCGGACTAGCCAGAGCACAGATACGCAGTATTTT. Translated: CASSLARVRTSQSTDTQYF.

This clone was picked up one time. The chain carries TRBV10-3 and TRBJ2-1; 10 nucleotides align to TRBD1. The germline CDR1 and CDR2 sequences are ENHRY and SYGVKD. The ends lost 8 bases at V and 4 bases at J; junction bases unmatched: 8. The CDR3 runs 15 residues. The CDR3 reads CAIGGGTGEYNEQFF. The CDR3 DNA reads as TGTGCCATCGGAGGCGGGACAGGGGAATACAATGAGCAGTTCTTC.

V is TRBV18 and J is TRBJ2-3; 7 bases fit TRBD2. The CDR3 covers 13 residues. Germline lookup yields CDR1 KGHSH and CDR2 LQKENI. V lost 6 bases to trimming and J lost 2 bases; unmatched junction nucleotides: 2. The CDR3 is CASSRDYTDTQYF. The CDR3 coding sequence is TGTGCCAGCTCCCGGGACTACACAGATACGCAGTATTTT.

The chain employs TRBV5-1 and TRBJ2-5, with 8 bases matching TRBD1. Germline lookup yields CDR1 SGHRS and CDR2 YFSETQ. Trimming cost V 0 bases and J 8 bases; bases outside gene matches: 12. The CDR3 length is 16 residues. As DNA, the CDR3 is TGCGCCAGCAGCTTGGGGGTCGGACAGGGAGAATCTACCCAGTACTTC. This translates into CASSLGVGQGESTQYF.

This rearrangement joins TRBV5-1 to TRBJ2-6; 7 nucleotides match TRBD1. The CDR3 spans 20 residues. V shed 3 bases, J shed 0 bases, and the junction held 15 bases outside the gene matches. CDR1 and CDR2 (germline): SGHRS, YFSETQ. The CDR3 here is CASSSGADRAPSSGANVLTF. The CDR3 nucleotides are TGCGCCAGCAGCTCTGGTGCTGACAGGGCCCCTAGCTCTGGGGCCAACGTCCTGACTTTC. The whole variable domain, filled in from reference TRBV5-1 and TRBJ2-6, reads KAGVTQTPRYLIKTRGQQVTLSCSPISGHRSVSWYQQTPGQGLQFLFEYFSETQRNKGNFPGRFSGRQFSNSRSEMNVSTLELGDSALYLCASSSGADRAPSSGANVLTFGAGSRLTVL.

This clone was picked up one time. V gene TRBV6-6 combines with J gene TRBJ2-7; TRBD1 matches at 9 bases. With V trimmed by 8 bases and J by 7 bases, 9 bases remained unmatched. The length of the CDR3 is 13 residues. Germline-derived CDR1 and CDR2 are MNHNY and SVGAGI (reference sequence). CDR3 in amino acids: CASGVDRGTEQYF. The CDR3 nucleotides are TGTGCCAGCGGGGTGGACAGGGGCACTGAGCAGTACTTC.

The gene calls are TRBV29-1 and TRBJ1-2, with D unresolved. The CDR3 extends over 15 amino acids. Trimming stripped 0 bases from V and 4 bases from J, with 15 bases between. Per germline, CDR1 SQVTM and CDR2 ANQGSEA. The CDR3 bases are TGCAGCGTTGAAGATTCAACAGCCGCCCTCTATGGCTACACCTTC. Translating it yields CSVEDSTAALYGYTF.

The table lists this clone with a count of one. CDR3 in DNA: TGTGCCAGCAGCGAGGGACACAGGCTATCTGCAGATACGCAGTATTTT. It translates to CASSEGHRLSADTQYF. The chain links TRBV5-6 to TRBJ2-3, with D possibly being TRBD1 (6 bases). Germline V gene sequence: CDR1 SGHDT, CDR2 YYEEEE. The germline V and J ends were trimmed by 4 bases and 4 bases, with 19 bases remaining between them. This CDR3 is 16 amino acids long.

V usage is TRBV4-1 and J usage is TRBJ2-3; 7 positions match TRBD2. The CDR3 length is 18 residues. Germline values: CDR1 MGHRA, CDR2 YSYEKL. Trimming cost V 5 bases and J 0 bases; bases outside gene matches: 14. CDR3: CASSSKGFSGGSTDTQYF. DNA for the CDR3: TGCGCCAGCAGCTCCAAGGGGTTTTCGGGGGGTAGCACAGATACGCAGTATTTT.